These T cell receptor beta chains were read from a single sample in a study of cytomegalovirus exposure and HLA in healthy donors. Clones were read by immunoSEQ multiplex PCR, and TCRdb kept only the in-frame ones, dropping some. The sample contains 200,000 to 250,000 clones, roughly 83% of which appear only once. The sequenced sample was PBMCs. Receptors were obtained from a woman under 40 in good health and CMV-seropositive. Each CDR3 is given with its conserved first and last residue.

TRBJ2-7,TRBV7-3,CASSQRQGYEQYF
TRBJ1-5,TRBV4-3,CASSQDTWAGRTGPQHF
TRBJ2-1,TRBV11-2,CASSFSQGRQFF
TRBJ1-2,TRBV11-2,CASSLTGVGYGYTF
TRBJ1-2,TRBV7-9,CASSLVAGGVYGYTF
TRBJ2-1,TRBV19,CATGISSYNEQFF
TRBJ2-5,TRBV6-5,CASSSSGTSGGPHF
TRBJ1-2,TRBV7-2,CASSPRTNYGYTF
TRBJ2-7,TRBV18,CASSPPGFYEQYF
TRBJ2-1,TRBV11-3,CASSEGTGSNEQFF
TRBJ1-5,TRBV28,CASSLSGGNQPQHF
TRBJ2-7,TRBV30,CAWSRGRSHEQYF
TRBJ2-1,TRBV27,CASRVQGATHNEQFF
TRBJ1-1,TRBV28,CASSLGVGAFF
TRBJ1-2,TRBV19,CASSIDPGDNYGYTF
TRBJ2-2,TRBV28,CASSPANTGELFF
TRBJ2-1,TRBV30,CAWSGGDNEQFF
TRBJ2-2,TRBV6-1,CASSHLGGELFF
TRBJ2-2,TRBV27,CASGPAVNTGELFF
TRBJ1-2,TRBV30,CAYHRGINYGYTF
TRBJ2-2,TRBV9,CASSPSGANTGELFF
TRBJ1-2,TRBV27,CASSPVGTGYGYTF
TRBJ2-2,TRBV27,CASSLNRGELFF
TRBJ1-1,TRBV29-1,CSVEGRNTEAFF
TRBJ2-7,TRBV5-1,CASSSGLHRGSYEQYF
TRBJ2-7,TRBV15,CATSNSGSYEQYF
TRBJ1-1,TRBV7-9,CANLGPGDTEAFF
TRBJ2-3,TRBV7-2,CASSLPADTQYF
TRBJ1-2,TRBV7-9,CASSLAEWSLGYTF
TRBJ2-7,TRBV28,CASSTLTEPLYEQYF
TRBJ2-1,TRBV7-2,CASSFGGTNYNEQFF
TRBJ2-2,TRBV29-1,CSAAGVPNTGELFF
TRBJ1-5,TRBV15,CATSRQTTGHQPQHF
TRBJ1-2,TRBV29-1,CSPDPANYGYTF
TRBJ2-7,TRBV4-1,CASSQARQGAHEQYF
TRBJ2-1,TRBV19,CATTGGVVNEQFF
TRBJ1-5,TRBV6-1,CASREAGVAGSNQPQHF
TRBJ2-1,TRBV5-1,CASSLGLGQGGYNEQFF
TRBJ2-7,TRBV7-8,CASSFGQGAAYEQYF
TRBJ2-1,TRBV19,CAKDVNEQFF
TRBJ1-1,TRBV4-3,CASSQREAGGTKAFF
TRBJ2-1,TRBV29-1,CSVEGRNNEQFF
TRBJ1-1,TRBV6-1,CASSENVGRANTEAFF
TRBJ2-7,TRBV10-3,CAISEGTSGSYEQYF
TRBJ2-7,TRBV5-1,CASSLVAGGPYEQYF
TRBJ2-7,TRBV27,CASSLRGGFESYEQYF
TRBJ1-1,TRBV4-3,CASSQDRGGIEAFF
TRBJ2-7,TRBV7-8,CASSAPTSGSGEQYF
TRBJ2-2,TRBV5-1,CASSLLGTGNTGELFF
TRBJ1-4,TRBV7-2,CASSSYPDREGEKLFF
TRBJ2-7,TRBV28,CASSSPGLEPETYEQYF
TRBJ2-7,TRBV27,CASSFATSGTYEQYF